These T cell receptor beta chains were read from a single sample in a study of T cell repertoires in cytomegalovirus infection. Their specific antigens are unknown. TCRdb itself ran the reads through MiXCR, one entry per CDR3 protein. The sample includes approximately 110,000 distinct CDR3 sequences, 32% of them seen just once. The sequencing here drew on CD8+ T cells from cultured PBMCs, taken from culture after CMV antigen stimulation. These TCRs come from a human donor in good health (CMV status not recorded). Some clones in this sample may be carry-over from other donors' samples. CDR3s include the opening cysteine and the closing phenylalanine or tryptophan. The order of the fields is D gene, clone size, J gene, V gene, CDR3 DNA, CDR3 protein. The D gene is left open where the match is weak. The size of a clone is reported for some rows only, either as once, few or many, or as a class for expanded clones.

. | . | TRBJ1-1 | TRBV6-5 | TGTGCCAGCAGTTGGGGGCAGGGGTCGTCTGAAGCTTTCTTT | CASSWGQGSSEAFF
. | . | TRBJ1-3 | TRBV7-6 | TGTGCCAGCAGCCTAGACGGGGCGCGGGGAAACACCATATATTTT | CASSLDGARGNTIYF
. | . | TRBJ2-5 | TRBV2 | TGTGCCAGCAGCGAGAGAGACAGAGAAGAGACCCAGTACTTC | CASSERDREETQYF
. | few | TRBJ1-1 | TRBV7-6 | TGTGCCAGCAGCTTAGACCCTCCGGGCGTTTACGCGAACACTGAAGCTTTCTTT | CASSLDPPGVYANTEAFF
TRBD2 | . | TRBJ2-5 | TRBV7-6 | TGTGCCAGCAGCCCTCGGGGGGACTCAAATTCTCAAGAGACCCAGTACTTC | CASSPRGDSNSQETQYF
TRBD2 | few | TRBJ2-2 | TRBV12-3/TRBV12-4 | TGTGCCAGCAGTTTTTGGGGGGGGAACACCGGGGAGCTGTTTTTT | CASSFWGGNTGELFF
. | few | TRBJ1-2 | TRBV25-1 | TGTGCCAGCAAAGGGGGATTGTATGGCTACACCTTC | CASKGGLYGYTF
TRBD1 | . | TRBJ2-7 | TRBV6-6 | TGTGCCAGCAGTGCACGCGACAGGGGGCTCTACGAGCAGTACTTC | CASSARDRGLYEQYF
. | . | TRBJ1-1 | TRBV6-5 | TGTGCCAGCGGACAAACAGGGATGAACACTGAAGCTTTCTTT | CASGQTGMNTEAFF
. | . | TRBJ2-7 | TRBV4-1 | TGCGCCAGCAGCCAAGCTACTGACTGGGGTGAGCAGTACTTC | CASSQATDWGEQYF
. | few | TRBJ2-7 | TRBV20-1 | TGCAGTGCCCATACCGCCGACCAGTCCTCCTACGAGCAGTACTTC | CSAHTADQSSYEQYF
. | . | TRBJ1-5 | TRBV6-1 | TGTGCCAGCAGTGAAAGTTATTATAGCAATCAGCCCCAGCATTTT | CASSESYYSNQPQHF
TRBD2 | few | TRBJ2-7 | TRBV5-1 | TGCGCCAGCAGAGATGACAGGTCGTGGACTAGCGGGGGCGACGAGCAGTACTTC | CASRDDRSWTSGGDEQYF
TRBD1 | few | TRBJ1-1 | TRBV14 | TGTGCCAGCAGCGAATACCGGACAGGAGGGGCTGAAGCTTTCTTT | CASSEYRTGGAEAFF
TRBD2 | . | TRBJ2-5 | TRBV20-1 | TGCAGTGTCAGTAGCGGGGGTTACCAAGAGACCCAGTACTTC | CSVSSGGYQETQYF
TRBD1 | . | TRBJ2-1 | TRBV12-3/TRBV12-4 | TGTGCCAGCAGTTTCTCGGGACAGAGCTACAATGAGCAGTTCTTC | CASSFSGQSYNEQFF
. | . | TRBJ1-2 | TRBV4-1 | TGTGCCAGCAGCCAAGGTACAGGGAACTATGGCTACACCTTC | CASSQGTGNYGYTF
. | many | TRBJ2-7 | TRBV7-9 | TGTGCCAGCAGCGGGACTTACGAGCAGTACTTC | CASSGTYEQYF
. | few | TRBJ1-1 | TRBV19 | TGTGCCAGTAGCCCTTACGGGACTGAAGCTTTCTTT | CASSPYGTEAFF
TRBD1 | . | TRBJ1-3 | TRBV2 | TGTGCCAGCAGTTGGGCGAGACAGGGCAGCTCTGGAAACACCATATATTTT | CASSWARQGSSGNTIYF
TRBD1 | . | TRBJ2-7 | TRBV2 | TGTGCCACCAACGAAGGGGGCAGGGAAGAGCAGTACTTC | CATNEGGREEQYF
. | . | TRBJ1-1 | TRBV7-2 | TGTGCCAGCACCCCGTCAGGCCAACAAGCTTTCTTT | CASTPSGQQAFF
TRBD1 | . | TRBJ1-6 | TRBV12-3/TRBV12-4 | TGTGCCAGCACCCGGGACAGGGTGAACTCACCCCTCCACTTT | CASTRDRVNSPLHF
. | few | TRBJ1-2 | TRBV12-3/TRBV12-4 | TGTGCCAGCAGTTTAGGGGCTCGCGGGGGGACGAGGGACGGCTACACCTTC | CASSLGARGGTRDGYTF
. | . | TRBJ2-1 | TRBV7-3 | TGTGCCAGCAGCTATTCCCCGCGGGACTCCCCTTACAATGAGCAGTTCTTC | CASSYSPRDSPYNEQFF
TRBD1 | many | TRBJ2-1 | TRBV7-9 | TGTGCCAGCACCGGATGGGGGACAGGGTTCTCCTACAATGAGCAGTTCTTC | CASTGWGTGFSYNEQFF
. | . | TRBJ1-5 | TRBV20-1 | TGCAGTGCTAAAAACAGGAGAGGAGGGATAGGCAATCAGCCCCAGCATTTT | CSAKNRRGGIGNQPQHF
. | . | TRBJ1-6 | TRBV5-1 | TGCGCCAGCAGCTCACAACCGACAGGCGACTATAATTCACCCCTCCACTTT | CASSSQPTGDYNSPLHF
. | once | TRBJ1-2 | TRBV6-2/TRBV6-3 | TGTGCCAGCAGTCCTCGTGCCCTACCTAACTATGGCTACACCTTC | CASSPRALPNYGYTF
. | once | TRBJ1-1 | TRBV29-1 | TGCAGCGTTGAAGATCTCGGCCAGGTTGGGACTGAAGCTTTCTTT | CSVEDLGQVGTEAFF
TRBD1 | once | TRBJ1-1 | TRBV5-3 | TGTGCCAGCAGCTCAACGGACAGGGGGCCTGAAGCTTTCTTT | CASSSTDRGPEAFF
TRBD2 | . | TRBJ2-5 | TRBV7-3 | TGTGCCAGCAGCTTAAGAACCGGGACTAGCGGGCACGCTGACCAAGAGACCCAGTACTTC | CASSLRTGTSGHADQETQYF
. | . | TRBJ1-4 | TRBV6-2/TRBV6-3 | TGTGCCAGCAGCCTCACCGGTGGGGCGGAAAAACTGTTTTTT | CASSLTGGAEKLFF
. | once | TRBJ2-7 | TRBV7-6 | TGTGCCAGCAGCTTAGATCCCCCGTACGAGCAGTACTTC | CASSLDPPYEQYF
. | . | TRBJ1-6 | TRBV7-6 | TGTGCCAGCAGCTTTAATAATTCACCCCTCCACTTT | CASSFNNSPLHF
TRBD1 | . | TRBJ1-3 | TRBV13 | TGTGCCAGCAGCTTGACAGGGGAAGGAAACACCATATATTTT | CASSLTGEGNTIYF
. | . | TRBJ1-1 | TRBV9 | TGTGCCAGCAGCGTAGGGGGGGGTCCGGGTTCTGAAGCTTTCTTT | CASSVGGGPGSEAFF
. | many | TRBJ2-4 | TRBV7-8 | TGTGCCAGCAGCCAGAGGACCCGGAGACTTGCCAAAAACATTCAGTACTTC | CASSQRTRRLAKNIQYF
. | few | TRBJ1-3 | TRBV12-3/TRBV12-4 | TGTGCCAGCAGTTCCGGACAGTACGGAAACACCATATATTTT | CASSSGQYGNTIYF
. | few | TRBJ2-5 | TRBV7-2 | TGTGCCAGCAGCCCTGGTCTTGCGGGGTACACACAAGAGACCCAGTACTTC | CASSPGLAGYTQETQYF
. | many | TRBJ1-2 | TRBV24-1 | TGTGCCACCAGTGATCCCACAGAGAACTATGGCTACACCTTC | CATSDPTENYGYTF
. | once | TRBJ1-3 | TRBV4-1 | TGCGCCAGCAGCCAGGGGAGGACGGCTGGAAACACCATATATTTT | CASSQGRTAGNTIYF
TRBD1 | . | TRBJ2-7 | TRBV28 | TGTGCCAGCAGTTTGAAAGCCGGGACAGGGCTCTACGAGCAGTACTTC | CASSLKAGTGLYEQYF
. | few | TRBJ1-4 | TRBV11-2 | TGTGCCAGCAGCTACGAGGCTAATGAAAAACTGTTTTTT | CASSYEANEKLFF
. | . | TRBJ1-1 | TRBV7-9 | TGTGCCAGCAGCTCAAGCCCACAAGGGTTGGTATCGAAAACTGAAGCTTTCTTT | CASSSSPQGLVSKTEAFF
. | few | TRBJ1-1 | TRBV12-3/TRBV12-4 | TGTGCCAGCAGTTTCCTGGGGGAGAACACTGAAGCTTTCTTT | CASSFLGENTEAFF
TRBD1 | . | TRBJ1-1 | TRBV19 | TGTGCCAGTAGTGAGACAGGGGGGAGAACTGAAGCTTTCTTT | CASSETGGRTEAFF
. | . | TRBJ2-1 | TRBV28 | TGTGCCAGCAGTTTTAGGGGGTCCTACAATGAGCAGTTCTTC | CASSFRGSYNEQFF
. | . | TRBJ1-1 | TRBV27 | TGTGCCAGCAGTTTATGGCAGGGCTTTGGAGAAGCTTTCTTT | CASSLWQGFGEAFF
. | few | TRBJ2-2 | TRBV6-1 | TGTGCCAGCAGCCACAAACTCCCGGGTCCGAACACCGGGGAGCTGTTTTTT | CASSHKLPGPNTGELFF
. | . | TRBJ2-5 | TRBV29-1 | TGCAGCGTTGAGGCTTGGACAGCCGCGTACCAAGAGACCCAGTACTTC | CSVEAWTAAYQETQYF
TRBD1 | few | TRBJ1-1 | TRBV7-9 | TGTGCCAGCAGCTTAACAGGGGGCTCTTACATGAACACTGAAGCTTTCTTT | CASSLTGGSYMNTEAFF
TRBD2 | once | TRBJ2-3 | TRBV27 | TGTGCCAGCAGTATTCTAGCGGGGGGCGTCCGTACGCAGTATTTT | CASSILAGGVRTQYF